This T cell receptor beta chain was sequenced for a study of identical twins. Study-wide results and limits: Out-of-frame alpha sequences shared by twins were enriched for low generation probability. There were fewer insertions in abundant cord blood beta clonotypes, but memory repertoires showed no such pattern.

The donor group consisted entirely of healthy Caucasians. In its sample, this clonotype was seen many times. Its specificity is not known. Using its own MiXCR run on the 5' RACE reads, TCRdb lists one record per CDR3 protein. This sample has 690,000 or so distinct CDR3 sequences, with 8.5% to 9.5% found just once. CDR3 length: 17 residues. Germline CDR1 and CDR2: KGHDR and SFDVKD. V lost 0 bases to trimming and J lost 4 bases, with 15 bases between them. Separately, the same data were catalogued under a study of yellow fever vaccine responses in identical twins.

The source of this sequence is a woman younger than 30 in good health. The sequencing sample was made of PBMCs. This chain connects TRBV24-1 to TRBJ2-1; D is unresolved. CDR3: CATSDLQNSGRYNEQFF. The CDR3 coding sequence is TGTGCCACCAGTGATTTGCAAAACTCCGGCCGGTACAATGAGCAGTTCTTC.